Here is one TCR beta chain with its context. The antigen it recognizes is unknown. No per-base quality is available; no much larger clone lies one base away. TCRbeta CDR3 regions were amplified from genomic DNA by means of the immunoSEQ Assay, a bias-controlled multiplex PCR. On the study's bioinformatics: Nucleated cell counts per sample were estimated from amplification of reference gene primers within the assay. Sequence reads were collapsed and filtered to measure the absolute abundance of every unique TCRbeta CDR3 rearrangement. Productive Simpson clonality was computed per sample as the square root of Simpson's diversity index over productive rearrangements. TCRdb obtained this table from immuneACCESS and retained in-frame rearrangements with V and J assigned. These tables miss some clones; where compared with another copy, unresolved V genes account for less than half of the shortfall, and the remainder is unexplained. That table furnishes V, J and clone size, whereas the DNA furnished D and trimming. This sample holds more than 95,000 clones; 85% to 90% were observed only once. In total, the top ten clones hold 5% to 6.5% of the sample.

The data were taken from a study of blood T cell repertoires in COVID-19 (dated by TCRdb to 2019 to 2021). In terms of the full investigation: Samples covering the acute and convalescent phases of COVID-19 were provided by collaborators in the United States, Italy and Spain. The prospective study material was composed of cDNA or gDNA derived from T cells, B-cell-depleted T cells, or PBMCs. Deeply sampled blood TCRbeta repertoires from subjects exposed to, actively infected with, or recovered from COVID-19 were included in the dataset. The repertoires were made available in a free public database intended to serve as a resource for research on the immune response to SARS-CoV-2. Samples were obtained from the ongoing ImmuneRACE study (first 160 participants) and from approximately 1,200 subjects provided by 6 global collaborators. Sample metadata almost always included a de-identified subject ID, COVID-19 status, age in years and sex. Where available, HLA class I and class II types were taken from metadata supplied by the sample provider and were not determined by assay-based typing.

The collaborating institutions used their own protocols to collect whole blood in K2EDTA tubes. For TCRbeta analysis, collaborators shipped samples in one of three forms: frozen whole blood, isolated PBMCs, or DNA extracted from either of those sample types. Paper-wide results and their limitations: The quantity of clinical and demographic metadata differed by source and by participant and was supplied without curation.

Trimming costs V 4 bases and J 5 bases, and their ends lie 15 bases apart. CDR1 and CDR2, looked up from the germline V gene (reference sequence), are LNHDA and SQIVND. The CDR3 holds 14 amino acids from the cysteine to the phenylalanine. Only the CDR3 part of the read is kept: 42 bases, read in frame from the first base. The sequence is built from TRBV19 and TRBJ2-7; D gene: possibly TRBD1, on 6 matching bases. The receptor's source is a human donor in a cohort sampled during active COVID-19. Material: peripheral blood. CDR3 protein: CASSRDIFSHEQYF. The DNA sequence is given as TGTGCCAGTAGTAGGGACATCTTTTCCCACGAGCAGTACTTC.